This TCR beta chain was profiled in a study of vaccination and CD4 T cells after COVID-19. V was pared by 1 base and J by 5 bases, with 12 bases between. Germline CDR1 SGHNT, CDR2 YYREEE (reference sequence). This CDR3 contains 14 residues. Worth noting for this clonotype: Its antigen is still unknown.

The treatment: approximately 10-day PBMC culture with coronavirus spike peptide pools or control peptides (ViraFEST assay). Before the COVID-19 pandemic (2011-2018), CD4+ T cells were obtained from the unexposed donor. Under the ViraFEST approach, antigen-specific T cells were expanded with peptide pools and TCRs subsequently sequenced. Isolation of CD4+ T cells by negative selection took place after around eleven days of culture. The assay that was used to sequence DNA from cultured CD4+ T cells was the Oncomine TCR Beta short-read assay. TCRdb ran MiXCR on the PCR reads and lists one entry per CDR3 protein. The sample lists 8,400 or so distinct CDR3 sequences; less than 50% were seen once.

Input material: CD4+ T cells from blood, cultured in vitro. The genes are TRBV5-4 and TRBJ1-2, with D perhaps matching TRBD1 (6 bases). This receptor was taken from a human donor in good health. CDR3 region: CASSLQSQGYGYTF. The DNA for the CDR3 is TGTGCCAGCAGCTTGCAAAGCCAGGGGTATGGCTACACCTTC.